Listed below are T cell receptor beta chains from one sample, sequenced in a study of shared clonotypes between healthy human individuals. Profiled with immunoSEQ multiplex PCR; TCRdb holds only in-frame clones, not every one. The data show millions of clones, with roughly 94% seen just once and 0.13% held by the top ten. Sequences were obtained from naive CD4+ T cells sorted from blood. The receptors come from a man younger than 35 in good health. CDR3s include the opening cysteine and the closing phenylalanine or tryptophan. A D gene is named only where the DNA matches it firmly. Expanded clones get a size class; other rows say once, few or many, or leave the size out.

14	TRBV6-6	-	TRBJ2-1	TRBD2	CASSRGRGGNEQFF	TGTGCCAGCAGTCGGGGCCGGGGGGGTAATGAGCAGTTCTTC
15	TRBV2	-	TRBJ1-5	-	CASSTGLVSNQPQHF	TGTGCCAGCAGCACAGGGCTGGTGAGCAATCAGCCCCAGCATTTT
15	TRBV7-2	once	TRBJ2-7	-	CASSPRGSQDYEQYF	TGTGCCAGCAGTCCCAGGGGTAGCCAAGACTACGAGCAGTACTTC
16	TRBV11-2	-	TRBJ1-4	-	CASSRSLVGTNEKLFF	TGTGCCAGCAGCCGATCTTTGGTAGGAACTAATGAAAAACTGTTTTTT
15	TRBV6-5	-	TRBJ2-3	TRBD2	CASSKSGGGPDTQYF	TGTGCCAGCAGCAAGAGCGGGGGGGGCCCAGATACGCAGTATTTT
14	TRBV30	-	TRBJ1-1	TRBD1	CAWSQGQVNTEAFF	TGTGCCTGGTCTCAGGGACAGGTGAACACTGAAGCTTTCTTT
16	TRBV7-2	-	TRBJ1-1	-	CASSLGTGQWGTEAFF	TGTGCCAGCAGCTTAGGTACTGGACAGTGGGGCACTGAAGCTTTCTTT
12	TRBV6-5	-	TRBJ1-4	-	CASGSRREKLFF	TGTGCCAGCGGGTCCAGGAGAGAAAAACTGTTTTTT
12	TRBV11-2	once	TRBJ2-5	-	CASSPSQETQYF	TGTGCCAGCAGTCCAAGTCAAGAGACCCAGTACTTC
12	TRBV5-1	-	TRBJ2-5	-	CASSFLGETQYF	TGCGCCAGCAGCTTCTTAGGGGAGACCCAGTACTTC
15	TRBV10-1	-	TRBJ2-2	-	CASSENAAGAGELFF	TGCGCCAGCAGTGAGAACGCAGCAGGGGCCGGGGAGCTGTTTTTT
15	TRBV15	-	TRBJ2-7	-	CATSRDPGLSYEQYF	TGTGCCACCAGCAGAGATCCGGGACTGAGCTACGAGCAGTACTTC
14	TRBV6-5	-	TRBJ1-1	-	CASSSRGAWTEAFF	TGTGCCAGCAGCTCACGGGGGGCATGGACTGAAGCTTTCTTT
16	TRBV10-1	-	TRBJ1-1	-	CASSDSRFPTNTEAFF	TGCGCCAGCAGTGATTCGAGGTTCCCCACGAACACTGAAGCTTTCTTT
15	TRBV28	-	TRBJ1-2	-	CASSLGGAVYYGYTF	TGTGCCAGCAGTTTAGGGGGAGCAGTCTACTATGGCTACACCTTC
14	TRBV6-5	-	TRBJ1-2	-	CASSYSSGSGGYTF	TGTGCCAGCAGTTACTCGTCAGGGTCGGGTGGCTACACCTTC
11	TRBV29-1	-	TRBJ1-2	-	CSVEGVNGYTF	TGCAGCGTTGAAGGCGTGAATGGCTACACCTTC
14	TRBV15	-	TRBJ2-1	-	CATSRADSYNEQFF	TGTGCCACCAGCAGGGCGGATTCATACAATGAGCAGTTCTTC
15	TRBV6-5	-	TRBJ2-2	TRBD1	CASRRTGYGTGELFF	TGTGCCAGCAGGCGGACAGGGTACGGCACCGGGGAGCTGTTTTTT
13	TRBV2	few	TRBJ1-2	-	CASSIDRNAGYTF	TGTGCCAGCAGTATCGACAGGAATGCTGGCTACACCTTC
15	TRBV9	-	TRBJ2-7	-	CASSVDMASSYEQYF	TGTGCCAGCAGCGTAGATATGGCCAGCTCCTACGAGCAGTACTTC
14	TRBV7-9	-	TRBJ2-3	-	CASSSSRGADTQYF	TGTGCCAGCAGCTCCTCTAGGGGGGCAGATACGCAGTATTTT
14	TRBV29-1	-	TRBJ2-1	-	CSVARGLSYNEQFF	TGCAGCGTTGCCAGGGGCCTCTCCTACAATGAGCAGTTCTTC
13	TRBV4-2	-	TRBJ1-2	TRBD1	CASSQGGGLGYTF	TGTGCCAGCAGTCAAGGAGGGGGCCTCGGCTACACCTTC
16	TRBV5-1	-	TRBJ2-3	-	CASSLASGRRTDTQYF	TGCGCCAGCAGCTTGGCCTCGGGGCGCAGGACAGATACGCAGTATTTT
15	TRBV7-9	-	TRBJ2-3	-	CASSPPVGGTVTQYF	TGTGCCAGCAGTCCCCCTGTCGGGGGCACAGTTACGCAGTATTTT
13	TRBV18	-	TRBJ2-2	-	CASSPPAAGELFF	TGTGCCAGCTCACCACCGGCGGCCGGGGAGCTGTTTTTT
13	TRBV7-3	-	TRBJ2-2	-	CASSLMGTGELFF	TGTGCCAGCAGCTTAATGGGGACCGGGGAGCTGTTTTTT
16	TRBV7-9	-	TRBJ1-1	TRBD1	CASSLGDRLMNTEAFF	TGTGCCAGCAGCTTAGGGGACAGGCTCATGAACACTGAAGCTTTCTTT
15	TRBV7-2	-	TRBJ2-3	-	CASSLAQGVADTQYF	TGTGCCAGCAGCTTAGCACAGGGAGTCGCAGATACGCAGTATTTT
16	TRBV18	-	TRBJ1-5	TRBD1	CASSPAGGPSNQPQHF	TGTGCCAGCTCACCCGCAGGGGGTCCAAGCAATCAGCCCCAGCATTTT
18	TRBV5-1	-	TRBJ2-3	TRBD1	CASSWGQGAQYTTDTQYF	TGCGCCAGCAGCTGGGGACAGGGGGCGCAGTATACCACAGATACGCAGTATTTT
14	TRBV5-1	-	TRBJ1-1	-	CASSLDRGATEAFF	TGCGCCAGCAGCTTGGATAGGGGGGCTACTGAAGCTTTCTTT
15	TRBV9	-	TRBJ1-2	-	CASSRFADLRDGYTF	TGTGCCAGCAGCCGCTTCGCCGACCTGCGGGATGGCTACACCTTC
16	TRBV10-3	-	TRBJ2-2	-	CAISESVLTNTGELFF	TGTGCCATCAGTGAAAGTGTTCTGACGAACACCGGGGAGCTGTTTTTT
16	TRBV7-2	-	TRBJ2-7	-	CASSHPGGWVSYEQYF	TGTGCCAGCAGCCATCCGGGGGGCTGGGTGTCCTACGAGCAGTACTTC
14	TRBV5-1	-	TRBJ1-3	-	CASSKGSSGNTIYF	TGCGCCAGCAGCAAAGGCAGCTCTGGAAACACCATATATTTT
15	TRBV14	-	TRBJ2-5	TRBD2	CASSQFSGKVETQYF	TGTGCCAGCAGCCAGTTTAGCGGGAAGGTAGAGACCCAGTACTTC
16	TRBV6-1	-	TRBJ2-5	TRBD2	CASSEGGTTTMETQYF	TGTGCCAGCAGTGAGGGGGGGACTACCACAATGGAGACCCAGTACTTC
17	TRBV2	-	TRBJ1-2	TRBD1	CASRTTTQGVSVYGYTF	TGTGCCAGCAGAACAACGACACAGGGGGTATCGGTCTATGGCTACACCTTC
14	TRBV6-5	-	TRBJ2-3	-	CASRRDFQGDTQYF	TGTGCCAGCAGGAGGGACTTTCAAGGGGATACGCAGTATTTT
15	TRBV18	-	TRBJ2-7	TRBD2	CASSPVSGMGTEQYF	TGTGCCAGCTCACCGGTTAGCGGGATGGGTACCGAGCAGTACTTC
14	TRBV30	once	TRBJ1-3	-	CAWSVGQLGNTIYF	TGTGCCTGGAGTGTCGGGCAGCTTGGAAACACCATATATTTT
15	TRBV12-5	-	TRBJ2-1	TRBD2	CASGLGLAGVNEQFF	TGTGCTAGTGGTTTGGGACTAGCGGGAGTCAATGAGCAGTTCTTC
11	TRBV7-2	-	TRBJ1-1	-	CASSLWVEAFF	TGTGCCAGCAGCTTGTGGGTCGAAGCTTTCTTT
15	TRBV2	-	TRBJ1-5	-	CASSEANAVAQPQHF	TGTGCCAGCAGTGAAGCCAACGCCGTCGCTCAGCCCCAGCATTTT
14	TRBV5-1	-	TRBJ2-7	TRBD1	CASSPGQGTWEQYF	TGCGCCAGCAGTCCGGGACAGGGGACGTGGGAGCAGTACTTC
15	TRBV27	-	TRBJ2-6	-	CASSSGGSGANVLTF	TGTGCCAGCAGTTCAGGCGGCTCTGGGGCCAACGTCCTGACTTTC
15	TRBV30	-	TRBJ2-1	TRBD2	CAWSQRLAGYNEQFF	TGTGCCTGGAGTCAGAGACTAGCGGGGTACAATGAGCAGTTCTTC
14	TRBV11-2	-	TRBJ2-1	TRBD2	CASSLGSGSYEQFF	TGTGCCAGCAGCTTAGGTAGCGGGAGTTATGAGCAGTTCTTC
13	TRBV4-1	-	TRBJ1-1	TRBD1	CASSRQGGTEAFF	TGCGCCAGCAGCAGACAGGGCGGCACTGAAGCTTTCTTT
15	TRBV5-4	-	TRBJ2-5	TRBD2	CASSFSGSFQETQYF	TGTGCCAGCAGCTTTAGCGGGAGTTTCCAAGAGACCCAGTACTTC
13	TRBV6-1	few	TRBJ2-7	TRBD1	CASTRDRGYEQYF	TGTGCCAGCACCCGGGACAGGGGCTACGAGCAGTACTTC